This T cell receptor (beta chain) was retrieved from a study of OX40 agonist ivuxolimab in advanced cancers. Looking at the study overall: Ivuxolimab was a fully human IgG2 agonistic monoclonal antibody targeting the costimulatory receptor OX40 (CD134). Intravenous ivuxolimab was administered to patients every 2 weeks at six dose levels: 0.01, 0.1, 0.3, 1.5, 3 and 10 mg/kg. Of the approximately 54 dose-escalation patients, hepatocellular carcinoma was present in around 20, melanoma in around 15, renal cell carcinoma in 9 and head and neck cancer in 9. A male proportion of approximately 83% and a mean age of roughly 58 years, ranging from about 20 to 85, were recorded for the dose-escalation cohort. Patients were allowed to have had prior anti-PD-1, anti-PD-L1 or anti-CTLA-4 therapy, and 30% to 50% of the dose-escalation patients had previously received checkpoint inhibitors. Three dose-escalation patients achieved partial responses, one with hepatocellular carcinoma and two with cutaneous melanoma. Peripheral TCRbeta sequencing aimed to test whether ivuxolimab altered TCR sequence diversity and caused clonal T-cell expansion. The paper describes the monotherapy dose-escalation part (N ≈ 50 patients) of the phase I trial of ivuxolimab.

The CDR3 sequence holds 15 residues, the cysteine and phenylalanine included. The read is trimmed to its CDR3 DNA, 45 bases read in frame from base 1. The germline V gene (reference sequence) gives CDR1 as LNHDA and CDR2 as SQIVND. The V end gives up 6 bases and the J end 4 bases, leaving 5 bases in the junction not matched to a gene. Overall study results and their limits: The antigen specificity of the peripheral T cells that underwent clonal expansion was not determined. In the 0.1-3.0 mg/kg groups, partial responders had among the lowest normalized peripheral clonal expansion, particularly in CD8+ T cells. Low levels of normalized T-cell clonal expansion were also shown by some nonresponding patients. At doses of 0.1 to 3.0 mg/kg, clonal expansion of both CD4+ and CD8+ blood T cells was observed from baseline to week 6. On average, CD8+ T cells showed more expanded clones than CD4+ T cells after ivuxolimab.

Patients with autoimmune disease history or receiving systemic immunosuppression were excluded from the trial. Peripheral blood for TCR sequencing was drawn from every dose cohort at baseline, at cycle 4 day 1 and at cycle 7 day 1. The samples were taken from a phase I, first-in-human, multicenter, open-label dose-escalation trial of ivuxolimab. The trial enrolled adults with locally advanced or metastatic head and neck squamous cell, hepatocellular, melanoma or renal cell carcinoma. Before TCR sequencing, CD4+ T cells and CD8+ T cells from peripheral blood were sorted into separate populations. For sequencing of the TCRbeta CDR3 region, genomic DNA was extracted from the sorted cells. The immunoSEQ Assay was used to sequence the TCRbeta CDR3 regions. Here the immuneACCESS table is served through TCRdb, limited to in-frame sequences with V and J called. Missing clones are a known gap in these copies; in checked studies unresolved V genes cover under half, and the rest lacks a known reason. A total of over 35,000 clones appear in this sample, over 75% of them only once. The ten largest clones capture approximately 25% of the sample.

About this clone: Its antigen target is currently unknown. Per-base qualities were not stored, and no clone one base away is much larger.

The TCR comes from an adult with an advanced solid tumor such as melanoma, head and neck, liver or kidney cancer. The sample in question was CD4+ or CD8+ T cells sorted from blood, obtained in a trial of the OX40 agonist ivuxolimab. The rearranged segments are TRBV19 and TRBJ2-1, with 11 central nucleotides matching TRBD2. The base sequence is TGTGCCAGTAGAGTGGGACTAGCGGTTTACAATGAGCAGTTCTTC. The translation is CASRVGLAVYNEQFF.